This paragraph covers one T cell receptor (beta chain) sequence. Looked up from germline, CDR1 is MGHDK and CDR2 is SYGVNS. J lost 0 bases, V lost 3 bases, and 7 bases had no gene match. CDR3 length: 17 residues. The data stem from a study of blood T cell repertoires in COVID-19. Study-level information: Donors in the United States, Italy and Spain gave samples during acute or convalescent COVID-19.

Profiled with immunoSEQ multiplex PCR; TCRdb holds only in-frame clones, not every one. In the table there are about 96,000 clones, approximately 90% of which are singletons. The J gene is TRBJ2-3, the V gene TRBV25-1, with TRBD2 identical over 9 bases. Source material: peripheral blood. This clonotype was obtained from a human donor with COVID-19, enrolled during active disease. The donor label of this sample is uncertain. CDR3 bases: TGTGCCAGCAGTGACCTAGCGGGGAGAAGTAGCACAGATACGCAGTATTTT. Its protein product is CASSDLAGRSSTDTQYF.